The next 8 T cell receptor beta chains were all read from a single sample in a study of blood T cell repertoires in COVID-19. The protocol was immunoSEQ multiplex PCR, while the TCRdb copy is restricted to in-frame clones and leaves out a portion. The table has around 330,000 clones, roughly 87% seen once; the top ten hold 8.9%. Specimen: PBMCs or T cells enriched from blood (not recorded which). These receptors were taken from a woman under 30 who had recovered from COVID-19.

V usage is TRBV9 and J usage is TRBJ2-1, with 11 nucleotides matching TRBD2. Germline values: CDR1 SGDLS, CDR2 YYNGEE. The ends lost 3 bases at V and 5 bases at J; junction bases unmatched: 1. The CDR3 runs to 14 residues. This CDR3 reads CASSAGLADNEQFF. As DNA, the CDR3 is TGTGCCAGCAGCGCGGGACTAGCGGACAATGAGCAGTTCTTC.

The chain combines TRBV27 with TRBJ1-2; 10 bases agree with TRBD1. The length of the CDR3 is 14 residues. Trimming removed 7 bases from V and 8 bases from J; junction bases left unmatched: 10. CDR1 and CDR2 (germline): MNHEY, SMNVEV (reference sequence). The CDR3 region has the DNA TGTGCCAGCAAAAAAATCGACAGGGGGCACGGCTACACCTTC. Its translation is CASKKIDRGHGYTF.

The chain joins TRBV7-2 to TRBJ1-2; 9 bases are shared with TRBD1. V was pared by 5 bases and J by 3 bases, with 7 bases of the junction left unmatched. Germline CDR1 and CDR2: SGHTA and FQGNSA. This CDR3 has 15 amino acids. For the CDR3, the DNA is TGTGCCAGCAGCCTTAGACAGGGGGGGGACTATGGCTACACCTTC. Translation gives CASSLRQGGDYGYTF.

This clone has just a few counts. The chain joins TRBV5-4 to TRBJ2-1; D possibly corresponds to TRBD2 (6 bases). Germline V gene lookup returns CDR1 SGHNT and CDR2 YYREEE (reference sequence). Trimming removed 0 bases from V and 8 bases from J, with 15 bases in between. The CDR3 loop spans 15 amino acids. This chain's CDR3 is CASSLVGLPGDEQFF. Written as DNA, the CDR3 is TGTGCCAGCAGCTTGGTGGGACTCCCGGGAGATGAGCAGTTCTTC.

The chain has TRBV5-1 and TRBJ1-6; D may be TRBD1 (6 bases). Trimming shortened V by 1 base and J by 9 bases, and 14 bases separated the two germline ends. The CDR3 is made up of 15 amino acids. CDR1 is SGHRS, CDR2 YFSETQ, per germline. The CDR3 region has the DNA TGCGCCAGCAGCTTGAGCTCGGGACAAGGTTCACCCCTCCACTTT. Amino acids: CASSLSSGQGSPLHF.

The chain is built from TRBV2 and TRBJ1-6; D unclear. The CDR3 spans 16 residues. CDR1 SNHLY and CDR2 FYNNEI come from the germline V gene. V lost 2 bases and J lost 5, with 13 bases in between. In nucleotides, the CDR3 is TGTGCCAGCAGTGAACCCCGGGAGTCCAATAATTCACCCCTCCACTTT. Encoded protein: CASSEPRESNNSPLHF.

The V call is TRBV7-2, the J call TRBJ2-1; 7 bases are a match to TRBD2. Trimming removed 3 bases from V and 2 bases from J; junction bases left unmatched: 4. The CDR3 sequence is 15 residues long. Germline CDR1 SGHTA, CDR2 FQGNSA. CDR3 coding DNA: TGTGCCAGCAGCTTTGTCGGGGGGACCTACAATGAGCAGTTCTTC. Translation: CASSFVGGTYNEQFF. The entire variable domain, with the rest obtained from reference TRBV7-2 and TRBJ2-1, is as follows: GAGVSQSPSNKVTEKGKDVELRCDPISGHTALYWYRQSLGQGLEFLIYFQGNSAPDKSGLPSDRFSAERTGGSVSTLTIQRTQQEDSAVYLCASSFVGGTYNEQFFGPGTRLTVL.

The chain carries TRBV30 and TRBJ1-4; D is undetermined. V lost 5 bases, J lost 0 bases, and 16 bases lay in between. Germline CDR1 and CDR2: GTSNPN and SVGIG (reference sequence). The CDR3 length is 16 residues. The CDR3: CAWSQAGLTTNEKLFF. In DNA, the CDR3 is TGTGCCTGGTCTCAGGCAGGCCTGACAACTAATGAAAAACTGTTTTTT.